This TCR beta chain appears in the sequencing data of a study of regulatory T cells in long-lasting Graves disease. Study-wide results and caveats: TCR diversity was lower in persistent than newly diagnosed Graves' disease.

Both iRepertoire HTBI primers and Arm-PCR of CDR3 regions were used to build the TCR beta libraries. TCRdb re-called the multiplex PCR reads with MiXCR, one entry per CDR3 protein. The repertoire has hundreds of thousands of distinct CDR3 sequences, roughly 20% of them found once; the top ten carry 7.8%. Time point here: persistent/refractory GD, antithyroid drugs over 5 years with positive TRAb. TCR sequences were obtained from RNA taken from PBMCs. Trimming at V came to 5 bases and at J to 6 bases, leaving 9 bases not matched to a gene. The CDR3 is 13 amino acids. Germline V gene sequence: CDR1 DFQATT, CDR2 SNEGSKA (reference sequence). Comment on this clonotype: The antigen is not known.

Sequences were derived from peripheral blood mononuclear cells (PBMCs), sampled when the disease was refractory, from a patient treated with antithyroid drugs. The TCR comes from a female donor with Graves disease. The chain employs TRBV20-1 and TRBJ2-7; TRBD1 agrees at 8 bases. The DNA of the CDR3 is TGCAGTGCTGGTGAGGACAGGGTGGGCGAGCAGTACTTC. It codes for CSAGEDRVGEQYF.